A single sample is the source of the 16 T cell receptor beta chains below, sequenced in a study of blood T cell repertoires in COVID-19. Repertoires were generated with immunoSEQ multiplex PCR, while TCRdb's copy carries only in-frame clones and drops some. The table includes about 180,000 clones, 85% to 90% detected once. Source material: peripheral blood. These receptors originate from a woman in her 70s with COVID-19, enrolled during active disease.

This clone showed up many times. The chain carries TRBV21-1 and TRBJ2-7; whether TRBD1, the table's D call, matches the DNA was not checked. TRBV21-1 is listed as a pseudogene. The CDR3 is 17 amino acids. The CDR3 spells CASSNYKQGLGSYEQYF. For the CDR3, the DNA is TGTGCCAGCAGCAATTACAAACAGGGGTTGGGGTCCTACGAGCAGTACTTC.

The CDR3 bases are TGTGCCAGCAGTTTCAGGGGCGGGAGGCCCTCCTACGAGCAGTACTTC. Amino acids: CASSFRGGRPSYEQYF. This chain uses TRBV27 with TRBJ2-7; 8 bases line up with TRBD2. In germline, CDR1 is MNHEY, CDR2 SMNVEV (reference sequence). V trimming: 3 bases; J trimming: 0 bases; junction bases outside the gene matches: 7. The CDR3 totals 16 residues.

J is TRBJ1-1 and V is TRBV28; 7 bases match TRBD1. J lost 4 bases, V lost 7 bases, and 6 bases had no gene match. There are 13 residues in the CDR3. Germline assignment: CDR1 MDHEN and CDR2 SYDVKM. The CDR3 loop reads CASTSPGGTEAFF. CDR3 sequence (DNA): TGTGCCAGCACATCCCCAGGGGGCACTGAAGCTTTCTTT.

Note on this clone: Germline is not matched at one junction end, which may reflect a read error. This chain joins TRBV7-7 and TRBJ2-1; D is uncertain. The CDR3 contains 15 residues. CDR1 is SSHAT, CDR2 FNYEAQ, per germline (reference sequence). CDR3 protein: CASSSDAGDSDEQFF. In DNA form, the CDR3 reads TGTGCTAGCAGCTCCGATGCTGGAGATTCAGATGAGCAGTTCTTC.

The chain joins TRBV27 to TRBJ2-1, with 7 bases aligning to TRBD2. Germline V gives CDR1 MNHEY, CDR2 SMNVEV (reference sequence). The CDR3 spans 17 residues. V was pared by 3 bases and J by 5 bases, with 13 bases of the junction left unmatched. Here the CDR3 DNA reads TGTGCCAGCAGTTTCAGGGCGGGAGCAGTTGATCACAATGAGCAGTTCTTC. This translates into CASSFRAGAVDHNEQFF.

The chain couples TRBV27 to TRBJ2-2; TRBD2 might be the D (5 bases). Germline V CDR1 and CDR2: MNHEY, SMNVEV (reference sequence). Trimming cost V 3 bases and J 2 bases, with 10 bases left between them. CDR3 length: 15 amino acids. As DNA, the CDR3 is TGTGCCAGCAGTTTTGGCGGACTTAACACCGGGGAGCTGTTTTTT. The encoded protein is CASSFGGLNTGELFF.

This chain uses TRBV5-1 with TRBJ2-1; D is possibly TRBD2 (5 bases). The CDR3 runs to 16 residues. V was clipped by 2 bases and J by 0 bases, with 12 bases between them. The germline CDR1 and CDR2 sequences are SGHRS and YFSETQ. The CDR3 reads CASSFDVAGSYNEQFF. The CDR3 DNA sequence: TGCGCCAGCAGCTTTGATGTGGCGGGCTCCTACAATGAGCAGTTCTTC. Variable domain in full (rest from reference TRBV5-1 and TRBJ2-1): KAGVTQTPRYLIKTRGQQVTLSCSPISGHRSVSWYQQTPGQGLQFLFEYFSETQRNKGNFPGRFSGRQFSNSRSEMNVSTLELGDSALYLCASSFDVAGSYNEQFFGPGTRLTVL.

The rearrangement links TRBV7-9 to TRBJ1-1; D is undetermined. CDR1 SEHNR and CDR2 FQNEAQ come from the germline V gene (reference sequence). V was cut by 5 bases and J by 4 bases, with 8 bases left in between. This CDR3 is built from 12 residues. CDR3 sequence: CASSRDTTEAFF. The CDR3, as DNA: TGTGCCAGCAGCCGAGATACCACTGAAGCTTTCTTT. Full variable domain (missing parts from reference TRBV7-9 and TRBJ1-1): DTGVSQNPRHKITKRGQNVTFRCDPISEHNRLYWYRQTLGQGPEFLTYFQNEAQLEKSRLLSDRFSAERPKGSFSTLEIQRTEQGDSAMYLCASSRDTTEAFFGQGTRLTVV.

The genes are TRBV27 and TRBJ1-3; D uncertain. Trimming removed 5 bases at V and 0 bases at J, with 5 bases between. The CDR3 extends over 13 amino acids. CDR1 MNHEY and CDR2 SMNVEV come from the germline V gene (reference sequence). CDR3 nucleotide sequence: TGTGCCAGCAGTCGTAGCTCTGGAAACACCATATATTTT. Translating gives CASSRSSGNTIYF.

The chain joins TRBV15 to TRBJ1-2, with D unclear. This CDR3 is built from 13 residues. The germline V gene encodes CDR1 LNHNV and CDR2 YYDKDF (reference sequence). V was clipped by 5 bases and J by 8 bases, with 15 bases between them. This CDR3 is CATSGWEAPGYTF. The CDR3 nucleotides are TGTGCCACCAGCGGCTGGGAGGCGCCCGGCTACACCTTC. Full variable domain (rest looked up from reference TRBV15 and TRBJ1-2): DAMVIQNPRYQVTQFGKPVTLSCSQTLNHNVMYWYQQKSSQAPKLLFHYYDKDFNNEADTPDNFQSRRPNTSFCFLDIRSPGLGDTAMYLCATSGWEAPGYTFGSGTRLTVV.

The CDR3 DNA is TGTGCCTGGAGGCGACTAGCGGGAAGCACAGATACGCAGTATTTT. Protein sequence: CAWRRLAGSTDTQYF. This sequence joins TRBV30 and TRBJ2-3; 11 bases are shared with TRBD2. This CDR3 is 15 amino acids long. The V gene's germline CDR1 is GTSNPN and CDR2 SVGIG (reference sequence). Trimming removed 3 bases from V and 0 bases from J; junction bases left unmatched: 2.

The rearrangement links TRBV27 to TRBJ2-7; TRBD2 matches 7 bases. With V trimmed by 6 bases and J by 1 base, 6 bases remained unmatched. This CDR3 contains 14 residues. Germline V lookup: CDR1 MNHEY, CDR2 SMNVEV (reference sequence). This chain's CDR3 is CASRAGISSYEQYF. The CDR3 region has the DNA TGTGCCAGCAGAGCGGGAATCTCTTCCTACGAGCAGTACTTC.

This clone was seen a handful of times. The V call is TRBV28, the J call TRBJ1-2, with 9 positions matching TRBD1. The trim removed 7 bases at V and 5 bases at J, leaving 5 bases unmatched. Germline CDR1 reads MDHEN; CDR2 reads SYDVKM. The CDR3 totals 13 residues. This chain's CDR3 is CASTGDRVYGYTF. Written as DNA, the CDR3 is TGTGCCAGCACCGGGGACAGGGTGTATGGCTACACCTTC.

This clone occurred once. The V and J genes are TRBV2 and TRBJ2-5, with 10 positions matching TRBD2. CDR1 is SNHLY, CDR2 FYNNEI, per germline. The CDR3 is 15 amino acids. Trimming took 6 bases from V and 3 from J; bases not matched to a gene: 7. CDR3: CASSGGLAPKETQYF. The CDR3, as DNA: TGTGCCAGCAGCGGGGGACTAGCGCCAAAAGAGACCCAGTACTTC.

In DNA form, the CDR3 reads TGTGCCAGCAGCCACTTTCCTACGGAGCAGTACTTC. Its translation: CASSHFPTEQYF. The genes are TRBV3-1 (or the pseudogene TRBV3-2) and TRBJ2-7; D gene ambiguous. This CDR3 is built from 12 residues. The V end was cut by 3 bases, the J end by 7 bases, with 10 bases between. Germline values: CDR1 LGHDT, CDR2 YNNKEL (reference sequence).

This sequence joins TRBV11-3 and TRBJ2-2; 9 bases agree with TRBD2. The CDR3 runs to 17 residues. V was clipped by 2 bases and J by 3 bases; unmatched bases: 7. The germline CDR1 and CDR2 sequences are SGHNT and YENEEA. CDR3 DNA: TGTGCCAGCAGCTTAAGCGCCCTAGCGGGGTACACCGGGGAGCTGTTTTTT. Its protein is CASSLSALAGYTGELFF.